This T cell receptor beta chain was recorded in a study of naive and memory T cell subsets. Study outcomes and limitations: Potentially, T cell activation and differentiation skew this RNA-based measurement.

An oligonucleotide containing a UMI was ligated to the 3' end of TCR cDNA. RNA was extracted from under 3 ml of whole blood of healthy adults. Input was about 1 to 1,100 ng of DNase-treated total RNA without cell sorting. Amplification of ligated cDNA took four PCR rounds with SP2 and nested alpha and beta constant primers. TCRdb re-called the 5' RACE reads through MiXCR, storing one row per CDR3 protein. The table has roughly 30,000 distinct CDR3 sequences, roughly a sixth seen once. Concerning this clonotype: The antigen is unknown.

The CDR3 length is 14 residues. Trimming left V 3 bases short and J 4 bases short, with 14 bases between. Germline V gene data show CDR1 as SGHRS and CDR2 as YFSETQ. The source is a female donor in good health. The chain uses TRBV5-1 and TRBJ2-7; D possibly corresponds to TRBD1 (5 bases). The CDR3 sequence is CASSWEGAIYEQYF. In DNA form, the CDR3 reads TGCGCCAGCAGCTGGGAAGGGGCCATATACGAGCAGTACTTC. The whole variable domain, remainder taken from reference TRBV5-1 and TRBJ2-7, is KAGVTQTPRYLIKTRGQQVTLSCSPISGHRSVSWYQQTPGQGLQFLFEYFSETQRNKGNFPGRFSGRQFSNSRSEMNVSTLELGDSALYLCASSWEGAIYEQYFGPGTRLTVT.